This paragraph reports one T cell receptor beta chain. Profiling relied on immunoSEQ multiplex PCR, and the TCRdb table lists in-frame clones only, not all of them. The table shows over 45,000 clones, with 93% occurring only once. The sample belongs to a study of T cell changes during pregnancy in multiple sclerosis. Germline CDR1 SEHNR, CDR2 FQNEAQ (reference sequence). V lost 1 base, J lost 5 bases, and 5 bases stayed unmatched. The CDR3 extends over 14 amino acids. The sample in question was CD8+ T cells from peripheral blood mononuclear cells, obtained in the third trimester of pregnancy. The chain uses TRBV7-9 and TRBJ2-7; 7 bases agree with TRBD2. This TCR came from a female donor with multiple sclerosis, enrolled in a pregnancy study. This chain's CDR3 is CASSLGAGVNEQYF. CDR3 nucleotide sequence: TGTGCCAGCAGCTTAGGGGCGGGAGTTAACGAGCAGTACTTC.